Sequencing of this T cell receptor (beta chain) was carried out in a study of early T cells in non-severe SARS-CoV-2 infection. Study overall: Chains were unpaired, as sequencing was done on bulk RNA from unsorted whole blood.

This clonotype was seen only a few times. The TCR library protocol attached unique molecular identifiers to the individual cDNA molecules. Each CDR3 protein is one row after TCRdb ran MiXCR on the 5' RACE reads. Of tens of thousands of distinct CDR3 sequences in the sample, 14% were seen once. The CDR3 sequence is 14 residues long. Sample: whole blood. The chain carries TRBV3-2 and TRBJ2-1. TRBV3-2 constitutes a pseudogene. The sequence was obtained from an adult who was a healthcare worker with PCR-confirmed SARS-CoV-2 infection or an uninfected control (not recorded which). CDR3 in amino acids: CASSQDIRIGEQFF. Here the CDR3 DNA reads TGTGCCAGCAGCCAAGATATCCGAATCGGTGAGCAGTTCTTC.